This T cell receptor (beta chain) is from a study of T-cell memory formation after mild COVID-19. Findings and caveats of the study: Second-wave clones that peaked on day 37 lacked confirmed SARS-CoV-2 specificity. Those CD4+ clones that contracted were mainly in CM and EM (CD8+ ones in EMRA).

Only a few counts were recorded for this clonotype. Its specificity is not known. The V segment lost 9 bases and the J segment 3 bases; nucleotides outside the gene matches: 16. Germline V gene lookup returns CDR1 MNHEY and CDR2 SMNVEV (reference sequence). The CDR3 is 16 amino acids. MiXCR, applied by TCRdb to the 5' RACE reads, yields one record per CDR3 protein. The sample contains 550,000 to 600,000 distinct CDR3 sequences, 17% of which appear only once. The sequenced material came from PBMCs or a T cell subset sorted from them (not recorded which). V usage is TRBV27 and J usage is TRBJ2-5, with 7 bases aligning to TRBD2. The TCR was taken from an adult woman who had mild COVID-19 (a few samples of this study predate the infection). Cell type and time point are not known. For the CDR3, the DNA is TGTGCCAGAGTAGGTACGACTAGCTATGCAAAAGAGACCCAGTACTTC. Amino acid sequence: CARVGTTSYAKETQYF.